The rows below give T cell receptor beta chains drawn from one sample of a study of control samples from healthy donors and cancer patients. Assay used: immunoSEQ multiplex PCR; TCRdb lists only in-frame clones, some missing. This table has some 95,000 clones, 88% appearing once. Sequenced sample: blood. These receptors came from a man aged 25 to 40 in good health. Both conserved end residues are part of each CDR3. D genes are given only for firm matches. Only some rows state a clone size, as once, few, many or a class for expanded clones.

cdr3_aa,cdr3_nt,d_call,v_call,j_call,clone_size
CASSPMWVGETGELFF,TGTGCCAGCAGCCCTATGTGGGTGGGAGAGACCGGGGAGCTGTTTTTT,NA,TRBV7-2,TRBJ2-2,NA
CSVAASGANVLTF,TGCAGCGTTGCAGCTTCGGGGGCCAACGTCCTGACTTTC,NA,TRBV29-1,TRBJ2-6,NA
CASSSLGWNSGEQFF,TGTGCCAGTAGTTCCCTAGGCTGGAATAGCGGTGAGCAGTTCTTC,NA,TRBV19,TRBJ2-1,NA
CASSLQSSLYNEQFF,TGTGCCAGCAGCTTACAAAGCTCACTCTACAATGAGCAGTTCTTC,NA,TRBV7-2,TRBJ2-1,once
CASSLLGRGLSNQPQHF,TGTGCCAGCAGTTTATTAGGCAGGGGGCTTAGCAATCAGCCCCAGCATTTT,TRBD1,TRBV28,TRBJ1-5,few
CSVPQGSSYNEQFF,TGCAGCGTCCCACAGGGATCGAGTTACAATGAGCAGTTCTTC,NA,TRBV29-1,TRBJ2-1,NA
CASKSSGRGYSNQPQHF,TGTGCCAGTAAATCCTCCGGGAGGGGATATAGCAATCAGCCCCAGCATTTT,NA,TRBV19,TRBJ1-5,NA
CASSELTGTNSPLHF,TGTGCCAGCAGTGAATTAACAGGGACGAATTCACCCCTCCACTTT,NA,TRBV25-1,TRBJ1-6,once
CASSTKGQGAEAFF,TGTGCCAGCTCCACCAAGGGACAGGGGGCTGAAGCTTTCTTT,TRBD1,TRBV18,TRBJ1-1,NA
CASSQSLAGVNEQYF,TGTGCCAGCAGCCAATCACTAGCGGGAGTTAACGAGCAGTACTTC,TRBD2,TRBV5-6,TRBJ2-7,NA
CASSLKTSPGVYEQYF,TGTGCCAGCAGCTTAAAAACCTCTCCAGGTGTCTACGAGCAGTACTTC,NA,TRBV5-6,TRBJ2-7,few
CASKGGGTNEQFF,TGTGCCAGCAAAGGCGGGGGAACGAATGAGCAGTTCTTC,TRBD2,TRBV9,TRBJ2-1,NA
CAISDSGQGAYEQYF,TGTGCCATCAGTGATTCTGGACAGGGGGCTTACGAGCAGTACTTC,TRBD1,TRBV10-3,TRBJ2-7,NA
CASSYSQSLNTEAFF,TGTGCCAGCAGTTACTCGCAGTCTCTGAACACTGAAGCTTTCTTT,NA,TRBV6-5,TRBJ1-1,NA
CASSQERGWSTDTQYF,TGTGCCAGCAGCCAAGAACGGGGCTGGTCAACAGATACGCAGTATTTT,NA,TRBV3-1/TRBV3-2,TRBJ2-3,NA
CASSSTGTGELFF,TGTGCCAGCAGCTCGACAGGGACGGGGGAGCTGTTTTTT,TRBD1,TRBV6-5,TRBJ2-2,NA
CASSLGTDRGYTIYF,TGTGCCAGCAGCTTAGGGACGGACAGGGGATACACCATATATTTT,TRBD1,TRBV7-9,TRBJ1-3,few
CASSVGGVLTDEAFF,TGTGCCAGCAGCGTGGGAGGGGTGCTGACGGATGAAGCTTTCTTT,NA,TRBV5-4,TRBJ1-1,NA
CASSVVAGGPRTGELFF,TGTGCCAGCAGCGTAGTGGCGGGAGGGCCGAGGACCGGGGAGCTGTTTTTT,TRBD2,TRBV9,TRBJ2-2,NA
CASSLDPRVRNTEAFF,TGTGCCAGCAGCTTAGATCCTCGGGTAAGAAACACTGAAGCTTTCTTT,NA,TRBV11-2,TRBJ1-1,NA
CASRQLIPGQGVFGPQHF,TGTGCCAGCCGTCAACTTATCCCGGGACAGGGGGTGTTTGGGCCCCAGCATTTT,TRBD1,TRBV27,TRBJ1-5,NA
CASSLNGAYGYTF,TGTGCCAGCAGTTTAAATGGGGCCTATGGCTACACCTTC,NA,TRBV12-3/TRBV12-4,TRBJ1-2,NA
CASSLRLAGEEQFF,TGTGCCAGCAGCTTAAGACTAGCTGGGGAGGAGCAGTTCTTC,TRBD2,TRBV5-4,TRBJ2-1,NA
CASSLGEGGYNEQFF,TGTGCCAGCAGCTTAGGGGAGGGCGGCTACAATGAGCAGTTCTTC,TRBD2,TRBV7-7,TRBJ2-1,NA
CASSPTSGVTYEQYF,TGTGCCAGCAGTCCAACTAGCGGGGTGACCTACGAGCAGTACTTC,TRBD2,TRBV27,TRBJ2-7,NA
CATSDLELTSGTREQYF,TGTGCCACCAGTGATTTGGAGTTGACTAGCGGGACCCGCGAGCAGTACTTC,TRBD2,TRBV24-1,TRBJ2-7,few
CASSQERGLSSHEQYF,TGCGCCAGCAGCCAAGAACGAGGACTAAGCAGTCACGAGCAGTACTTC,NA,TRBV4-1,TRBJ2-7,few
CASSESGYEQYF,TGTGCCAGCAGTGAATCTGGCTACGAGCAGTACTTC,NA,TRBV6-1,TRBJ2-7,NA
CATSSEKTGYYFGQYF,TGTGCCACCAGCAGCGAAAAGACAGGATATTATTTCGGGCAGTACTTC,NA,TRBV15,TRBJ2-7,once
CASSHLGQTGEQYF,TGTGCCAGCAGCCACTTAGGACAGACGGGCGAGCAGTACTTC,NA,TRBV4-2,TRBJ2-7,NA
CASSLTGQGVTLQYF,TGTGCCAGCAGCCTCACCGGACAGGGGGTTACTTTACAGTACTTC,TRBD1,TRBV14,TRBJ2-7,NA
CASSQVRGPSGNTIYF,TGTGCCAGCAGCCAAGTCAGGGGACCCTCTGGAAACACCATATATTTT,NA,TRBV4-2,TRBJ1-3,once
CASSRLAGGTYNEQFF,TGCGCCAGCAGTCGACTAGCGGGGGGGACCTACAATGAGCAGTTCTTC,TRBD2,TRBV10-2,TRBJ2-1,NA
CASSSGLSTDTQYF,TGTGCCAGCAGCTCCGGACTAAGCACAGATACGCAGTATTTT,NA,TRBV5-4,TRBJ2-3,NA
CASSLLEKETQYF,TGTGCCAGCAGTTTGTTGGAGAAAGAGACCCAGTACTTC,NA,TRBV28,TRBJ2-5,NA
CASSFGDSPTYEQYF,TGTGCCAGCAGCTTTGGGGACTCCCCCACCTACGAGCAGTACTTC,NA,TRBV11-2,TRBJ2-7,NA
CATSDLSQSTPSFSTDTQYF,TGTGCCACCAGTGATTTGTCGCAGTCTACTCCTTCCTTTAGCACAGATACGCAGTATTTT,NA,TRBV24-1,TRBJ2-3,NA
CASSVGVSSPLHF,TGTGCCAGCAGCGTTGGCGTATCTTCACCCCTCCACTTT,NA,TRBV9,TRBJ1-6,NA
CASSQVGQGVGSYNEQFF,TGTGCCAGCAGCCAAGTGGGACAGGGGGTGGGCTCCTACAATGAGCAGTTCTTC,TRBD1,TRBV3-1/TRBV3-2,TRBJ2-1,once
CASNGQGTPVQETQYF,TGTGCCAGCAATGGACAGGGGACTCCGGTGCAGGAGACCCAGTACTTC,TRBD1,TRBV6-6,TRBJ2-5,NA
CASSDSGSSYNEQFF,TGTGCCAGCAGCGATAGCGGGAGTTCCTACAATGAGCAGTTCTTC,TRBD2,TRBV6-5,TRBJ2-1,NA